The 24 T cell receptor beta chains in this list originate from one sample, sequenced in a study of cytomegalovirus exposure and HLA in healthy donors. PCR was performed using 60 Vbeta and 13 Jbeta primers. The assay was immunoSEQ multiplex PCR, and TCRdb's table has in-frame clones only and misses some. The ten most abundant clones cover about 4% of a sample with tens of thousands of clones. Input material: PBMCs. The receptor set was obtained from a female donor in good health and CMV-seropositive.

V and J are TRBV28 and TRBJ1-2; D is unresolved. Trimming stripped 6 bases from V and 4 bases from J, with 12 bases between. Per germline, CDR1 MDHEN and CDR2 SYDVKM. The CDR3 runs 13 residues. In DNA form, the CDR3 reads TGTGCCAGCAGCCTCGTGGGCCTCTATGGCTACACCTTC. Protein: CASSLVGLYGYTF.

This sequence joins TRBV6-5 and TRBJ1-2; weak D call: TRBD1 (6 bases). The CDR3 loop spans 12 amino acids. Deletions cut 6 bases from V and 4 bases from J, with 9 bases between. The germline gives CDR1 MNHEY, CDR2 SVGAGI. DNA of the CDR3: TGTGCCAGCAGCCCGGACAGCTATGGCTACACCTTC. Translation gives CASSPDSYGYTF.

The V gene is TRBV6-5, the J gene TRBJ1-5; D gene unclear. Germline V gives CDR1 MNHEY, CDR2 SVGAGI. Deletions cut 2 bases from V and 6 bases from J, with 8 bases between. The CDR3 is 13 residues long. The CDR3 loop reads CASSYDLSQPQHF. In DNA form, the CDR3 reads TGTGCCAGCAGTTACGATTTGAGTCAGCCCCAGCATTTT.

The chain joins TRBV5-7 to TRBJ1-4; 10 positions match TRBD1. TRBV5-7 has ORF status, its function being uncertain. V was clipped by 2 bases and J by 6 bases; unmatched bases: 10. This CDR3 has 17 residues. In nucleotides, the CDR3 is TGTGCCAGCAGCTTTGGGGACAGGGGCTTCGAGGATGAAAAACTGTTTTTT. It translates to CASSFGDRGFEDEKLFF.

The chain employs TRBV9 and TRBJ1-2, with 7 positions matching TRBD1. The CDR3 totals 13 residues. V lost 4 bases and J lost 8; bases outside the gene matches: 8. Germline V gene lookup returns CDR1 SGDLS and CDR2 YYNGEE. The CDR3 sequence: CASSPNRGQGYTF. CDR3 DNA: TGTGCCAGCAGCCCAAACAGGGGTCAAGGCTACACCTTC.

The chain links TRBV5-4 to TRBJ2-7; 7 nucleotides line up with TRBD1. The CDR3 extends over 13 amino acids. Germline V gives CDR1 SGHNT, CDR2 YYREEE (reference sequence). V lost 0 bases, J lost 6 bases, and 3 bases stayed unmatched. The CDR3 loop reads CASSLGQGSEQYF. In DNA, the CDR3 is TGTGCCAGCAGCTTGGGACAGGGTTCCGAGCAGTACTTC. Variable domain in full (rest from reference TRBV5-4 and TRBJ2-7): ETGVTQSPTHLIKTRGQQVTLRCSSQSGHNTVSWYQQALGQGPQFIFQYYREEENGRGNFPPRFSGLQFPNYSSELNVNALELDDSALYLCASSLGQGSEQYFGPGTRLTVT.

CDR3 nucleotide sequence: TGTGCCAGCAGTTACGGGCTCCGACAAGAGACCCAGTACTTC. It yields the protein CASSYGLRQETQYF. The V call is TRBV6-5, the J call TRBJ2-5; the D is unclear. V was pared by 2 bases and J by 2 bases, with 9 bases between. Germline CDR1 and CDR2: MNHEY and SVGAGI. This CDR3 comprises 14 residues.

CDR3 region: CATSRGGRETGELFF. CDR3 coding DNA: TGTGCCACCAGCAGAGGCGGGAGAGAGACCGGGGAGCTGTTTTTT. The rearrangement joins TRBV15 to TRBJ2-2; TRBD2 agrees at 7 bases. The CDR3 covers 15 residues. Germline CDR1 LNHNV, CDR2 YYDKDF (reference sequence). V gave up 1 base and J gave up 5 bases; unmatched junction bases: 4.

This sequence joins TRBV19 and TRBJ2-3; TRBD1 matches at 10 bases. Germline values: CDR1 LNHDA, CDR2 SQIVND (reference sequence). The CDR3 covers 16 residues. V shed 4 bases, J shed 3 bases, and the junction held 7 bases outside the gene matches. The CDR3 loop reads CASSNLRTGGTDTQYF. The CDR3 DNA follows: TGTGCCAGTAGTAATCTCAGGACAGGGGGGACAGATACGCAGTATTTT.

The rearrangement uses TRBV27 and TRBJ1-2, with 9 bases matching TRBD1. The CDR3 loop spans 16 amino acids. V was pared by 0 bases and J by 5 bases, with 7 bases of the junction left unmatched. Germline values: CDR1 MNHEY, CDR2 SMNVEV (reference sequence). CDR3 loop: CASSLSPTGGWYGYTF. The DNA for the CDR3 is TGTGCCAGCAGTTTATCCCCGACAGGGGGATGGTATGGCTACACCTTC.

The genes are TRBV4-1 and TRBJ2-7; TRBD1 agrees at 11 bases. V was pared by 1 base and J by 1 base, with 18 bases of the junction left unmatched. The CDR3 length is 21 residues. Germline values: CDR1 MGHRA, CDR2 YSYEKL. The CDR3 loop is CASSQGFPGGQGAYTSYEQYF. CDR3 DNA: TGCGCCAGCAGCCAAGGGTTTCCCGGAGGACAGGGGGCCTACACATCCTACGAGCAGTACTTC.

This chain links TRBV18 with TRBJ2-7; D may be TRBD1 (5 bases). V gave up 9 bases and J gave up 4 bases, with 10 bases separating them. Germline V gene sequence: CDR1 KGHSH, CDR2 LQKENI. CDR3 size: 11 residues. The CDR3 reads CARSTGYEQYF. CDR3 DNA sequence: TGTGCCAGATCTACAGGTTACGAGCAGTACTTC.

The chain couples TRBV4-1 to TRBJ1-1, with 11 positions matching TRBD1. CDR3 length: 14 amino acids. V lost 7 bases, J lost 6 bases, and 7 bases stayed unmatched. Germline CDR1 reads MGHRA; CDR2 reads YSYEKL. In nucleotides, the CDR3 is TGCGCCAGCATGGGGGGACAGGGGGTCCCTGAAGCTTTCTTT. This encodes CASMGGQGVPEAFF.

The CDR3: CASSVGGQGQETQYF. As DNA, the CDR3 is TGTGCCAGCAGCGTGGGGGGACAGGGCCAAGAGACCCAGTACTTC. The chain joins TRBV9 to TRBJ2-5, with TRBD1 matching over 9 bases. The CDR3 loop spans 15 amino acids. V trimming: 2 bases; J trimming: 1 base; junction bases outside the gene matches: 3. Germline V gene data show CDR1 as SGDLS and CDR2 as YYNGEE.

The chain has TRBV5-1 and TRBJ2-3; D might be TRBD1 (5 bases). This CDR3 comprises 15 residues. The germline V gene has CDR1 SGHRS and CDR2 YFSETQ. Trimming shortened V by 1 base and J by 0 bases, and 9 bases separated the two germline ends. This CDR3 reads CASSLSGWSTDTQYF. The DNA for the CDR3 is TGCGCCAGCAGCTTGTCAGGGTGGAGCACAGATACGCAGTATTTT.

The chain uses TRBV18 and TRBJ2-7, with 7 positions matching TRBD2. The germline gives CDR1 KGHSH, CDR2 LQKENI. The CDR3 totals 15 residues. V shed 0 bases and J 0 bases; nucleotides not matched to a gene: 2. The CDR3 reads CASSPPGGSSYEQYF. The CDR3 DNA sequence: TGTGCCAGCTCACCACCGGGGGGGAGCTCCTACGAGCAGTACTTC.

This rearrangement joins TRBV2 to TRBJ1-1; 7 nucleotides align to TRBD1. V shed 6 bases and J 0 bases; nucleotides not matched to a gene: 4. Per the germline V gene, CDR1 is SNHLY and CDR2 is FYNNEI. CDR3 length: 14 residues. The CDR3 sequence: CASSNRGMNTEAFF. CDR3 nucleotides: TGTGCCAGCAGCAACAGGGGAATGAACACTGAAGCTTTCTTT.

The rearrangement links TRBV7-2 to TRBJ2-7; TRBD1 matches 10 bases. The trim removed 1 base at V and 2 bases at J, leaving 5 bases unmatched. Germline CDR1 reads SGHTA; CDR2 reads FQGNSA. CDR3 length equals 16 residues. CDR3 amino acids: CASSLGTGTGAYEQYF. The CDR3 nucleotides read TGTGCCAGCAGCTTAGGAACCGGGACAGGGGCCTACGAGCAGTACTTC.

This chain connects TRBV29-1 to TRBJ2-7; a possible D gene is TRBD1 (6 bases). The length of the CDR3 is 15 residues. Per the germline V gene, CDR1 is SQVTM and CDR2 is ANQGSEA. The V and J ends lost 3 bases and 3 bases respectively, with 18 bases between them. The CDR3 sequence: CSVEDWQGPNYEQYF. The CDR3 nucleotides read TGCAGCGTTGAGGACTGGCAGGGGCCCAACTACGAGCAGTACTTC.

V usage is TRBV14 and J usage is TRBJ2-7, with D perhaps TRBD2 (7 bases). The V gene lost 4 bases and the J gene lost 4 bases, with 17 bases spanning the gap. This CDR3 spans 15 amino acids. The germline V gene has CDR1 SGHDN and CDR2 FVKESK. CDR3 amino acids: CASSLGGGASYEQYF. The CDR3 DNA sequence: TGTGCCAGCAGCCTGGGAGGGGGGGCCTCTTACGAGCAGTACTTC.

This chain uses TRBV6-6 with TRBJ2-7; TRBD1 matches at 8 bases. Germline V lookup: CDR1 MNHNY, CDR2 SVGAGI (reference sequence). With 7 bases clipped from V and 7 bases from J, the junction kept 12 bases outside the gene matches. There are 14 residues in the CDR3. CDR3 DNA sequence: TGTGCCAGCAACTTCGCCGGGACAGGAGGGGAGCAGTACTTC. Residues: CASNFAGTGGEQYF.

V and J are TRBV19 and TRBJ1-1; unclear D gene. V gave up 5 bases and J gave up 6 bases, with 4 bases separating them. The CDR3 has 10 residues. Germline lookup yields CDR1 LNHDA and CDR2 SQIVND (reference sequence). CDR3 protein: CASSGPEAFF. DNA of the CDR3: TGTGCCAGTAGTGGCCCTGAAGCTTTCTTT.

Turning to this clone: The same CDR3 also results from other DNA sequences found in this sample. V and J are TRBV29-1 and TRBJ2-7; 7 positions agree with TRBD2. Unmatched junction bases numbered 11, after V lost 0 bases and J lost 9 bases. The CDR3 totals 14 residues. Germline lookup yields CDR1 SQVTM and CDR2 ANQGSEA. CDR3 nucleotide sequence: TGCAGCGTTGAAGAGCAGATGGGGGGGGTTGGGCAGTACTTC. Translating it yields CSVEEQMGGVGQYF.

CDR3 in amino acids: CASSTRAGGRSGTDTQYF. DNA for the CDR3: TGTGCCAGCAGTACCCGGGCGGGCGGGAGGTCGGGCACAGATACGCAGTATTTT. The chain uses TRBV28 and TRBJ2-3, with TRBD2 matching over 8 bases. CDR3 size: 18 residues. The J segment lost 1 base and the V segment lost 5 bases, leaving 14 bases of the junction unmatched. CDR1 is MDHEN and CDR2 is SYDVKM in the germline V gene. Full variable domain (missing parts from reference TRBV28 and TRBJ2-3): DVKVTQSSRYLVKRTGEKVFLECVQDMDHENMFWYRQDPGLGLRLIYFSYDVKMKEKGDIPEGYSVSREKKERFSLILESASTNQTSMYLCASSTRAGGRSGTDTQYFGPGTRLTVL.